Given below is one T cell receptor beta chain in context. No antigen is known for it. Measured with immunoSEQ multiplex PCR; TCRdb has only the in-frame clones, and not every one. Among tens of thousands of clones listed, under 90% were seen once. These data originate in a study of OX40 agonist ivuxolimab in advanced cancers. The wider study: An agonistic human IgG2 monoclonal antibody against OX40 (CD134) was given. At 0.01 to 10 mg/kg, ivuxolimab was administered intravenously to patients every 2 weeks. The study's findings and limits: At doses 0.1 to 3.0 mg/kg, CD4+ and CD8+ clones expanded. Those patients achieving a partial response at 0.1-3.0 mg/kg showed among the lowest clonal expansion.

The clonotype comes from an adult with an advanced solid tumor such as melanoma, head and neck, liver or kidney cancer. Specimen: CD4+ or CD8+ T cells sorted from blood, collected in a trial of the OX40 agonist ivuxolimab.

DNA for the CDR3: TGTGCCAGCAGCCACCCCGCTGGAGCGCTCGATTCCACCGGGGAGCTGTTTTTT. This gives the protein CASSHPAGALDSTGELFF. This chain links TRBV7-3 with TRBJ2-2; D uncertain. There are 18 residues in the CDR3. CDR1 and CDR2 from the germline V gene are SGHTA and FQGTGA. Trimming stripped 5 bases from V and 4 bases from J, with 23 bases between. The whole variable domain, filled in from reference TRBV7-3 and TRBJ2-2, reads GAGVSQTPSNKVTEKGKYVELRCDPISGHTALYWYRQSLGQGPEFLIYFQGTGAADDSGLPNDRFFAVRPEGSVSTLKIQRTERGDSAVYLCASSHPAGALDSTGELFFGEGSRLTVL.